Listed below are T cell receptor beta chains from one sample, sequenced in a study of CD8+CD57+ T cells in acquired aplastic anemia. TCRdb itself ran the reads through MiXCR, one entry per CDR3 protein. The data contain around 180,000 distinct CDR3 sequences, over 40% of them singletons. The sequencing sample was made of sorted CD4+, CD8+, or CD8+CD57+ T cells (not recorded which) from PBMCs. The receptor source for this set is a human donor with aplastic anemia. CDR3s include the opening cysteine and the closing phenylalanine or tryptophan.

TRBV7-9	TRBJ2-1	CASTARAGEQFF
TRBV7-8	TRBJ2-7	CASSWAIRTGHSGQYF
TRBV5-1	TRBJ2-6	CASSLGAGGTSGANVLTF
TRBV2	TRBJ2-7	CASSELGPYEQYF
TRBV6-1	TRBJ2-5	CASSERRTKETQYF
TRBV7-8	TRBJ2-7	CASSTDRGGSYEQYF
TRBV4-2	TRBJ2-7	CASSLGTSGEIEQYF
TRBV12-3/TRBV12-4	TRBJ1-1	CASSFTGRSAEAFF
TRBV24-1	TRBJ1-1	CATRRGQGEAFF
TRBV19	TRBJ2-4	CASTYVGIQYF
TRBV20-1	TRBJ2-5	CSARDPQGARETQYF
TRBV19	TRBJ2-1	CASSIQAMLGEQFF
TRBV28	TRBJ1-4	CASSPPRQGERTNEKLFF
TRBV6-4	TRBJ2-7	CASSQPVYEQYF
TRBV4-1	TRBJ1-2	CASSPSVTIYGYTF
TRBV6-6	TRBJ2-7	CATSVFYEQYF
TRBV4-1	TRBJ2-7	CASSQDYRQGITGEQYF
TRBV10-2	TRBJ1-4	CASSESTRGNEKLFF
TRBV19	TRBJ2-1	CASSIRGAGAGNEQFF
TRBV10-3	TRBJ2-1	CAISESTSGTNNEQFF
TRBV29-1	TRBJ1-2	CSVDSYGYTF
TRBV6-1	TRBJ2-1	CASRGQNYNEQFF
TRBV20-1	TRBJ1-2	CSASPLRTGYGYTF
TRBV20-1	TRBJ2-2	CSAKTGEGVGRLSF
TRBV6-5	TRBJ2-7	CASSYSAGGDEQYF
TRBV15	TRBJ1-1	CATSRDPGQIEVFF
TRBV15	TRBJ2-7	CATSRDRVMNEQYF
TRBV2	TRBJ2-1	CASSDVGGDYNEQFF
TRBV7-7	TRBJ2-2	CASSLTARELFF
TRBV6-1	TRBJ2-3	CASRNRVNSGSTDTQYF
TRBV19	TRBJ2-5	CASSISAGQETQYF
TRBV3-1	TRBJ2-5	CASSQGASPMGTQYF
TRBV12-3/TRBV12-4	TRBJ1-1	CASSLTGATEAFF
TRBV19	TRBJ1-2	CASSIRDRGGNRYTF
TRBV20-1	TRBJ2-1	CSASRPIPGEQFF
TRBV4-1	TRBJ2-1	CASSRGGIRSYNEQFF
TRBV5-1	TRBJ2-2	CASAGTGRRGGELFF
TRBV11-2	TRBJ2-4	CASSLSGTVKNIQYF
TRBV2	TRBJ2-5	CASSARRQETQYF
TRBV20-1	TRBJ2-1	CSAVKTGGIWFF
TRBV7-9	TRBJ1-1	CASSEGGQGARAFF
TRBV7-9	TRBJ2-7	CASSVGQSSYEQYF
TRBV20-1	TRBJ2-7	CSARGGSGGAYEQYF
TRBV25-1	TRBJ1-1	CASSLGLTNTEAFF
TRBV11-2	TRBJ2-5	CASSLGVAETQYF
TRBV7-2	TRBJ2-5	CASSLYFTSGVETQYF
TRBV12-3/TRBV12-4	TRBJ2-3	CASSSGTSTDTQYF
TRBV7-8	TRBJ1-1	CASSHDSREAFF
TRBV3-1	TRBJ2-7	CASSRTGGHEQYF
TRBV5-1	TRBJ2-5	CASSLVRGAQETQYF